This is a list of T cell receptor beta chains from one sample in a study of blood T cell repertoires in COVID-19. TCRdb's copy holds only in-frame clones and misses some; the assay was immunoSEQ multiplex PCR. The sample lists 55,000 or so clones; about nine tenths were seen once. The sequencing sample was made of peripheral blood. Receptor source: a man aged 55 to 69 with active COVID-19. Each CDR3 is given with its conserved first and last residue. A D gene is named only where the DNA matches it firmly. The size of a clone is reported for some rows only, either as once, few or many, or as a class for expanded clones.

TRBV3-1/TRBV3-2,-,TRBJ1-5,-,CASSQGGVNQPQHF,TGTGCCAGCAGCCAGGGAGGGGTCAATCAGCCCCAGCATTTT
TRBV30,-,TRBJ1-1,-,CAWSTDKNTEAFF,TGTGCCTGGAGTACAGACAAGAACACTGAAGCTTTCTTT
TRBV21-1,-,TRBJ1-2,-,CASSEQGGSNYGYTF,TGTGCCAGCAGCGAACAGGGGGGATCTAACTATGGCTACACCTTC
TRBV18,few,TRBJ2-2,-,CASSPSKEGGNTGELFF,TGTGCCAGCTCACCATCGAAGGAGGGCGGGAACACCGGGGAGCTGTTTTTT
TRBV14,-,TRBJ2-7,TRBD2,CASSHPLAGAYEQYF,TGTGCCAGCAGCCATCCCCTAGCGGGAGCCTACGAGCAGTACTTC
TRBV5-8,-,TRBJ1-1,-,CASSPIYFDTEAFF,TGTGCCAGCAGCCCTATCTATTTCGACACTGAAGCTTTCTTT
TRBV5-1,-,TRBJ2-1,-,CASSIRGHEQFF,TGCGCCAGCAGCATCAGGGGACATGAGCAGTTCTTC
TRBV5-1,-,TRBJ2-7,-,CASSFEGYEQYF,TGCGCCAGCAGCTTTGAGGGATACGAGCAGTACTTC
TRBV5-1,-,TRBJ2-5,TRBD2,CASTPSGVFQETQYF,TGCGCCAGCACCCCTAGCGGGGTATTCCAAGAGACCCAGTACTTC
TRBV3-1/TRBV3-2,-,TRBJ1-6,-,CASSPDGGNSPLHF,TGTGCCAGCAGCCCCGATGGCGGTAATTCACCCCTCCACTTT
TRBV5-8,-,TRBJ2-7,-,CASSFPGQSYEQYF,TGTGCCAGCAGCTTCCCGGGACAATCCTACGAGCAGTACTTC
TRBV9,-,TRBJ1-2,TRBD1,CASSADRAVPYGYTF,TGTGCCAGCAGCGCCGACAGGGCGGTTCCCTATGGCTACACCTTC
TRBV4-1,-,TRBJ2-7,-,CASSQDRSYEQYF,TGCGCCAGCAGCCAAGATCGGTCCTACGAGCAGTACTTC
TRBV6-5,-,TRBJ2-7,-,CASSYAWGLPSYEQYF,TGTGCCAGCAGTTACGCCTGGGGGCTGCCCTCCTACGAGCAGTACTTC
TRBV5-1,-,TRBJ2-2,-,CASSLGSGDTGELFF,TGCGCCAGCAGCTTGGGGTCAGGGGACACCGGGGAGCTGTTTTTT
TRBV12-5,-,TRBJ2-2,TRBD2,CASGLGLAGANTGELFF,TGTGCTAGTGGTTTGGGACTAGCGGGAGCGAACACCGGGGAGCTGTTTTTT
TRBV6-5,-,TRBJ2-7,TRBD2,CASSPRGLGYEQYF,TGTGCCAGCAGCCCCCGGGGACTAGGCTACGAGCAGTACTTC
TRBV7-3,-,TRBJ2-5,TRBD2,CASSFLAGEETQYF,TGTGCCAGCAGCTTTCTAGCGGGAGAAGAGACCCAGTACTTC
TRBV4-2,-,TRBJ2-2,-,CASTASKNTGELFF,TGTGCCAGCACCGCTAGCAAGAACACCGGGGAGCTGTTTTTT
TRBV15,-,TRBJ1-1,-,CATSTSRGGNTEAFF,TGTGCCACCAGCACAAGTAGAGGAGGGAACACTGAAGCTTTCTTT
TRBV3-1/TRBV3-2,once,TRBJ1-2,-,CASSQVGRGYGYTF,TGTGCCAGCAGCCAAGTGGGAAGGGGCTACGGCTACACCTTC
TRBV2,once,TRBJ2-1,TRBD2,CASRLERAGGSEQFF,TGTGCCAGCCGACTGGAACGAGCGGGAGGCAGTGAGCAGTTCTTC
TRBV4-2,once,TRBJ2-1,-,CASSQELGSSYNEQFF,TGTGCCAGCAGCCAAGAATTGGGGAGCTCCTACAATGAGCAGTTCTTC
TRBV9,few,TRBJ1-6,-,CASSVVDGGSPLHF,TGTGCCAGCAGCGTAGTGGATGGGGGGTCACCCCTCCACTTT
TRBV18,-,TRBJ2-1,TRBD2,CASSPFSGRFNEQFF,TGTGCCAGCTCACCGTTTAGCGGGAGGTTCAATGAGCAGTTCTTC
TRBV11-1,once,TRBJ1-1,-,CASSLVGGTEAFF,TGTGCCAGCAGCTTAGTGGGGGGCACTGAAGCTTTCTTT
TRBV10-3,-,TRBJ1-1,-,CAISESTPRVAFF,TGTGCCATCAGTGAGTCCACTCCTCGCGTAGCTTTCTTT
TRBV9,-,TRBJ2-5,TRBD2,CASSVLAGGRGETQYF,TGTGCCAGCAGCGTACTAGCGGGAGGCCGGGGAGAGACCCAGTACTTC
TRBV3-1/TRBV3-2,-,TRBJ2-2,-,CASSQVREQTGELFF,TGTGCCAGCAGCCAAGTTAGAGAGCAAACCGGGGAGCTGTTTTTT
TRBV7-2,-,TRBJ2-3,TRBD2,CASSLASSGNTDTQYF,TGTGCCAGCAGCTTAGCCTCTAGCGGAAACACAGATACGCAGTATTTT
TRBV14,-,TRBJ2-2,-,CASSRLDGDTGELFF,TGTGCCAGCAGCCGACTAGACGGAGACACCGGGGAGCTGTTTTTT
TRBV7-8,-,TRBJ1-2,-,CASSGGRGGANYGYTF,TGTGCCAGCAGCGGGGGTAGGGGGGGCGCAAACTATGGCTACACCTTC
TRBV10-1,-,TRBJ2-1,TRBD2,CASSEGASGNNEQFF,TGCGCCAGCAGTGAAGGGGCTAGCGGAAACAATGAGCAGTTCTTC
TRBV30,-,TRBJ1-5,TRBD1,CAWSGTGGNQPQHF,TGTGCCTGGTCCGGGACAGGAGGAAATCAGCCCCAGCATTTT
TRBV10-1,-,TRBJ2-1,TRBD2,CATQKSGRAPLNEQFF,TGCGCCACCCAAAAAAGCGGGAGGGCCCCCCTCAATGAGCAGTTCTTC
TRBV10-1,-,TRBJ2-1,-,CASREVSESYNEQFF,TGCGCCAGCAGGGAGGTAAGCGAATCCTACAATGAGCAGTTCTTC
TRBV9,-,TRBJ1-2,TRBD1,CASSAGTGLFYGYTF,TGTGCCAGCAGCGCAGGGACAGGGCTTTTCTATGGCTACACCTTC
TRBV10-2,-,TRBJ1-4,TRBD1,CATSGQTFEKLFF,TGCGCCACTTCGGGACAGACCTTCGAAAAACTGTTTTTT
TRBV19,few,TRBJ1-4,-,CATRRSTLGEKLFF,TGTGCCACAAGGCGATCAACTCTGGGCGAAAAACTGTTTTTT
TRBV10-3,once,TRBJ2-5,TRBD1,CAIGLRQGTRETQYF,TGTGCCATCGGACTCAGACAGGGCACTCGGGAGACCCAGTACTTC
TRBV5-1,-,TRBJ2-7,TRBD1,CASSIRQGYEQYF,TGCGCCAGCAGCATACGACAGGGCTACGAGCAGTACTTC
TRBV30,-,TRBJ2-7,TRBD2,CAGRTSGSAEQYF,TGTGCCGGCCGAACTAGCGGGAGTGCCGAGCAGTACTTC
TRBV5-1,-,TRBJ2-2,TRBD2,CASSSTPGLAGVVANTGELFF,TGCGCCAGCAGCTCCACTCCGGGACTAGCGGGAGTTGTCGCGAACACCGGGGAGCTGTTTTTT
TRBV12-3/TRBV12-4,-,TRBJ2-3,-,CASSFLGLDTQYF,TGTGCCAGCAGTTTTCTCGGACTAGATACGCAGTATTTT
TRBV7-6,-,TRBJ2-5,TRBD2,CASSIIAGTYQETQYF,TGTGCCAGCAGCATAATAGCGGGGACGTACCAAGAGACCCAGTACTTC
TRBV12-1,once,TRBJ2-1,-,CASSFALSGSSYEQFF,TGTGCCAGCAGCTTCGCGCTTAGCGGGAGTTCCTATGAGCAGTTCTTC
TRBV10-3,-,TRBJ2-1,TRBD2,CAISSGTSGRDEQFF,TGTGCCATCAGCTCCGGGACTAGCGGGAGGGATGAGCAGTTCTTC
TRBV6-2/TRBV6-3,-,TRBJ2-1,TRBD2,CASSYSGTSGRGNEQFF,TGTGCCAGCAGTTACAGTGGGACTAGCGGGAGGGGGAATGAGCAGTTCTTC
TRBV30,-,TRBJ2-1,TRBD1,CAWGGQAYNEQFF,TGTGCCTGGGGGGGACAGGCCTACAATGAGCAGTTCTTC
TRBV10-3,-,TRBJ2-1,-,CAISDSLEQFF,TGTGCCATCAGTGATAGTCTCGAGCAGTTCTTC
TRBV2,-,TRBJ2-1,TRBD1,CASEGTGDNEQFF,TGTGCCAGCGAAGGGACAGGGGACAATGAGCAGTTCTTC
TRBV6-6,-,TRBJ1-2,-,CATPGGGAVGYGYTF,TGTGCCACCCCCGGAGGAGGGGCTGTTGGCTATGGCTACACCTTC